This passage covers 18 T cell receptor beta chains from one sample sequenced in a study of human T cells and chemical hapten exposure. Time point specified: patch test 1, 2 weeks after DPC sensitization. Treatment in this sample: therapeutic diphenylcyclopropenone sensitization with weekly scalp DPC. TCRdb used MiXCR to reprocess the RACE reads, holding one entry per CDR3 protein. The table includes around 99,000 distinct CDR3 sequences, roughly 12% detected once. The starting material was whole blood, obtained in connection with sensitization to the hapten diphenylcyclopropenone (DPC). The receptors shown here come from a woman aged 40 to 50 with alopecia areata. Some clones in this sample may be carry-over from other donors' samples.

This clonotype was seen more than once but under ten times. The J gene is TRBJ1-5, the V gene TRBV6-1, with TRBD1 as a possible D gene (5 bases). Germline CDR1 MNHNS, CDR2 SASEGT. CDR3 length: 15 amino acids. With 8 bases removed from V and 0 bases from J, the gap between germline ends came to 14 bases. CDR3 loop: CASGDSPSSNQPQHF. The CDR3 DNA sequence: TGTGCCAGCGGCGACAGTCCCTCTAGCAATCAGCCCCAGCATTTT.

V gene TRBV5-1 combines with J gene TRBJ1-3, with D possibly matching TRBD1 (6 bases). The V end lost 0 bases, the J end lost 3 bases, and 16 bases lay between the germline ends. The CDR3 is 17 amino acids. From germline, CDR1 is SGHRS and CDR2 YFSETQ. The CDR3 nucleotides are TGCGCCAGCAGCTTGGCCACGGGGGCCTCATATGGAAACACCATATATTTT. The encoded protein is CASSLATGASYGNTIYF.

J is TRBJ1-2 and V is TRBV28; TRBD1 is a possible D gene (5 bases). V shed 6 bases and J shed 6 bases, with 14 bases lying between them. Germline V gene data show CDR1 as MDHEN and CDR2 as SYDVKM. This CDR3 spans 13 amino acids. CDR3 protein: CASRVPGQNGYTF. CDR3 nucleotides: TGTGCCAGCAGAGTTCCCGGACAAAATGGCTACACCTTC.

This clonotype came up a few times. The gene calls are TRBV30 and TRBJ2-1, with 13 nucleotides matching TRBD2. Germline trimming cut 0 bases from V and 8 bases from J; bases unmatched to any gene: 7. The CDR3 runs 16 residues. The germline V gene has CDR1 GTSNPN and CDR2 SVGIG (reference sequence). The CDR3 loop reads CAWSVLWTSGSDEQFF. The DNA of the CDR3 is TGTGCCTGGAGTGTACTCTGGACTAGCGGGAGCGATGAGCAGTTCTTC.

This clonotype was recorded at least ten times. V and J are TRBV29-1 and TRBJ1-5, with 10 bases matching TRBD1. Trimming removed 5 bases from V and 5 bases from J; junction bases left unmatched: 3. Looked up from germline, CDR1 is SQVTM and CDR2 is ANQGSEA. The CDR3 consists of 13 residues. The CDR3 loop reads CSVRQGADQPQHF. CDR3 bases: TGCAGCGTTAGACAGGGGGCCGATCAGCCCCAGCATTTT.

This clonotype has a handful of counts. CDR3 nucleotide sequence: TGTGCCAGCAGCTTTAATCCACCAGATACGCAGTATTTT. The encoded protein is CASSFNPPDTQYF. The chain recombines TRBV5-4 with TRBJ2-3; no definite D call. The CDR3 extends over 13 amino acids. Germline CDR1 and CDR2: SGHNT and YYREEE (reference sequence). V lost 2 bases to trimming and J lost 4 bases, with 8 bases between them.

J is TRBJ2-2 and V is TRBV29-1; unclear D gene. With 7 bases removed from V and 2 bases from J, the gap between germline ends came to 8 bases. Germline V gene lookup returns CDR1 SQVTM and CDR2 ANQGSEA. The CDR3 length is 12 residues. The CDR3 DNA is TGCAGCGCTGGCCTTAACACCGGGGAGCTGTTTTTT. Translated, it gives CSAGLNTGELFF.

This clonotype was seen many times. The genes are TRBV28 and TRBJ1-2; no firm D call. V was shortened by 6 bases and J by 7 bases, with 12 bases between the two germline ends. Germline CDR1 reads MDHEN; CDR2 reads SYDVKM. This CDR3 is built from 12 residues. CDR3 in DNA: TGTGCCAGCAGCGTGGCGTCCCGTGGCTACACCTTC. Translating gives CASSVASRGYTF.

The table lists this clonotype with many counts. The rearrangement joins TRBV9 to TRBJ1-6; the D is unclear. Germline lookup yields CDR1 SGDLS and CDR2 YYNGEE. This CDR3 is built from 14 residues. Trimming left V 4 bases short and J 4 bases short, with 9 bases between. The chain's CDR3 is CASSRGRYNSPLHF. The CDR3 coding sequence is TGTGCCAGCAGCCGAGGCCGGTATAATTCACCCCTCCACTTT.

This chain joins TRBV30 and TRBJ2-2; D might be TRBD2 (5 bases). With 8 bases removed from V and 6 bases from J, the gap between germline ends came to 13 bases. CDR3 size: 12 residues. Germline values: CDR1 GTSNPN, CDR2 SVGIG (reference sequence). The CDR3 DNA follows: TGTGCCGGACCTAGCTTCGCCGGGGAGCTGTTTTTT. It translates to CAGPSFAGELFF.

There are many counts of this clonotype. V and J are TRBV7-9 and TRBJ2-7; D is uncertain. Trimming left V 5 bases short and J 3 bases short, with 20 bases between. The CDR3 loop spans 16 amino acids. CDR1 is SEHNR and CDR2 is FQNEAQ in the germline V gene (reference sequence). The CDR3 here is CASSPPPARSRYEQYF. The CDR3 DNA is TGTGCCAGCAGCCCCCCACCAGCCCGAAGTCGCTACGAGCAGTACTTC.

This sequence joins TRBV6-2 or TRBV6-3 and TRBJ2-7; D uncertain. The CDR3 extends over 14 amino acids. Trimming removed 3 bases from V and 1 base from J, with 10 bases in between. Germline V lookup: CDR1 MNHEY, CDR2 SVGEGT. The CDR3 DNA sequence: TGTGCCAGCAGTTATAGGAGAGGATCCTACGAGCAGTACTTC. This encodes CASSYRRGSYEQYF.

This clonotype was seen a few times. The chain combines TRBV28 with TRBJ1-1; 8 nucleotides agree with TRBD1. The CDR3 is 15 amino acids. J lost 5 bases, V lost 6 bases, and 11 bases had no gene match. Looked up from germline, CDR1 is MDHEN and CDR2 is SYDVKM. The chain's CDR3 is CASSPTPGGRTEAFF. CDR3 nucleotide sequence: TGTGCCAGCAGCCCGACCCCAGGGGGCAGGACTGAAGCTTTCTTT. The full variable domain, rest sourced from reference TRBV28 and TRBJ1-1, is DVKVTQSSRYLVKRTGEKVFLECVQDMDHENMFWYRQDPGLGLRLIYFSYDVKMKEKGDIPEGYSVSREKKERFSLILESASTNQTSMYLCASSPTPGGRTEAFFGQGTRLTVV.

CDR3 bases: TGTGCCAGCAGCCAAGTGGGCTACGAGCAGTACTTC. Its translation: CASSQVGYEQYF. The rearrangement uses TRBV4-2 and TRBJ2-7, with D uncertain. Per germline, CDR1 LGHNA and CDR2 YNFKEQ. CDR3 length equals 12 residues. Trimming took 1 base from V and 3 from J, leaving 4 bases between them.

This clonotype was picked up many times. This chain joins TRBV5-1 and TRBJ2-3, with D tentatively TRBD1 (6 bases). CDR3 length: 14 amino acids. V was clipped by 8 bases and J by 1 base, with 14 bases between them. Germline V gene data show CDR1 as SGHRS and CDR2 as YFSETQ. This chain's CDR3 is CASTQGEGTDTQYF. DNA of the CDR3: TGCGCCAGTACACAGGGTGAGGGCACAGATACGCAGTATTTT.

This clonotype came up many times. This CDR3 reads CASSQEIGPSSYEQYF. CDR3 DNA sequence: TGTGCCAGCAGCCAAGAAATAGGTCCGAGCTCCTACGAGCAGTACTTC. The chain combines TRBV4-2 with TRBJ2-7; D gene unclear. The germline V and J ends were trimmed by 0 bases and 0 bases, with 12 bases remaining between them. Looked up from germline, CDR1 is LGHNA and CDR2 is YNFKEQ. This CDR3 is 16 amino acids long.

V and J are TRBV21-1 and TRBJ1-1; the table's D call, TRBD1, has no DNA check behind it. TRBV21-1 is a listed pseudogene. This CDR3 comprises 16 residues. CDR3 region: CASSKWTLQGGTEAFF. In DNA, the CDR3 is TGTGCCAGCAGCAAATGGACCCTACAGGGTGGGACTGAAGCTTTCTTT.

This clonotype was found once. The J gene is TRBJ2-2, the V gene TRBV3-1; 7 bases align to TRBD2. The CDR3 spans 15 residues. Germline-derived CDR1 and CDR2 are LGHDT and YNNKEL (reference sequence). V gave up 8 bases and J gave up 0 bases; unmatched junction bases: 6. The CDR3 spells CASGGGPSNTGELFF. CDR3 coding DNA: TGTGCCAGCGGGGGAGGGCCATCGAACACCGGGGAGCTGTTTTTT.